The 31 T cell receptor beta chains reported below all come from one sample, sequenced in a study of T cells in Graves' hyperthyroidism and ophthalmopathy. RNA transcripts provided the source from which TCR beta CDR3 regions were amplified. HTBI primers were employed in a first-round RT-PCR of the TCR CDR3. One entry per CDR3 protein, called by TCRdb with MiXCR from the multiplex PCR reads. This sample carries more than 500,000 distinct CDR3 sequences, 15% to 20% of them seen once, and the ten largest clones take less than 4.5%. Sequences were obtained from blood. All receptors derive from a woman in her thirties with Graves' hyperthyroidism.

This clonotype was seen more than once but under ten times. The chain uses TRBV9 and TRBJ2-1, with TRBD1 matching 8 bases. CDR1 is SGDLS and CDR2 is YYNGEE in the germline V gene. Trimming removed 3 bases from V and 5 bases from J; junction bases left unmatched: 7. The CDR3 totals 15 residues. As DNA, the CDR3 is TGTGCCAGCAGCGATCGGGACAGGACCCACAATGAGCAGTTCTTC. This codes for CASSDRDRTHNEQFF.

This clonotype was observed a few times. The chain is built from TRBV2 and TRBJ2-3; 8 nucleotides agree with TRBD2. The CDR3 covers 13 residues. Germline CDR1 is SNHLY and CDR2 is FYNNEI. Trimming removed 10 bases from V and 4 bases from J; junction bases left unmatched: 7. For the CDR3, the DNA is TGTGCCACCGGGACTAGATTTGCAGATACGCAGTATTTT. Amino acids: CATGTRFADTQYF. Full variable domain (outside the CDR3, taken from reference TRBV2 and TRBJ2-3): EPEVTQTPSHQVTQMGQEVILRCVPISNHLYFYWYRQILGQKVEFLVSFYNNEISEKSEIFDDQFSVERPDGSNFTLKIRSTKLEDSAMYFCATGTRFADTQYFGPGTRLTVL.

This clonotype was found many times. The rearrangement joins TRBV6-5 to TRBJ2-7, with TRBD1 matching 7 bases. The ends lost 0 bases at V and 1 base at J; junction bases unmatched: 3. This CDR3 region has 15 residues. Germline CDR1 and CDR2: MNHEY and SVGAGI. CDR3 nucleotide sequence: TGTGCCAGCAGTTACTCGGGGACAGATTCCTACGAGCAGTACTTC. This translates into CASSYSGTDSYEQYF.

Ten or more counts support this clonotype. The chain uses TRBV28 and TRBJ2-7; no clear D. V was shortened by 7 bases and J by 0 bases, with 7 bases between the two germline ends. The CDR3 contains 12 residues. CDR1 and CDR2 from the germline V gene are MDHEN and SYDVKM. The CDR3 here is CASNFNSYEQYF. CDR3 bases: TGTGCCAGCAACTTCAACTCCTACGAGCAGTACTTC. Full variable domain (remainder filled in from reference TRBV28 and TRBJ2-7): DVKVTQSSRYLVKRTGEKVFLECVQDMDHENMFWYRQDPGLGLRLIYFSYDVKMKEKGDIPEGYSVSREKKERFSLILESASTNQTSMYLCASNFNSYEQYFGPGTRLTVT.

This clonotype was observed at least ten times. The CDR3 is CASSLQIAGGPPGEQFF. In DNA form, the CDR3 reads TGTGCCAGCAGCTTACAGATCGCGGGAGGGCCCCCTGGTGAGCAGTTCTTC. The V gene is TRBV11-3, the J gene TRBJ2-1; 9 positions match TRBD2. This CDR3 contains 17 residues. In germline, CDR1 is SGHNT, CDR2 YENEEA. Germline trimming cut 2 bases from V and 9 bases from J; bases unmatched to any gene: 14.

This clonotype showed up just a few times. V gene TRBV20-1 combines with J gene TRBJ1-5; D not certain. This CDR3 is built from 12 residues. CDR1 DFQATT and CDR2 SNEGSKA come from the germline V gene (reference sequence). Trimming shortened V by 3 bases and J by 2 bases, and 5 bases separated the two germline ends. CDR3 DNA sequence: TGCAGTGCTAGGTGGGGCAATCAGCCCCAGCATTTT. This codes for CSARWGNQPQHF.

The sample holds many counts of this clonotype. The chain links TRBV6-1 to TRBJ2-3; D ambiguous. CDR3 length: 15 amino acids. CDR1 and CDR2 from the germline V gene are MNHNS and SASEGT. Trimming stripped 6 bases from V and 2 bases from J, with 15 bases between. CDR3 loop: CASRRGPRYTDTQYF. The CDR3 coding sequence is TGTGCCAGCAGGAGAGGACCCCGCTACACAGATACGCAGTATTTT.

Remarks on this clonotype: A single base separates this from a much larger clone, so it may be a read error. The rearrangement links TRBV12-3 or TRBV12-4 to TRBJ2-1; D might be TRBD1 or TRBD2, each matching 5 bases. With 10 bases removed from V and 9 bases from J, the gap between germline ends came to 22 bases. CDR3 length equals 14 residues. Here the CDR3 reads CANGNRGRDGEQFF. In DNA, the CDR3 is TGTGCCAACGGGAATCGGGGCAGAGACGGTGAGCAGTTCTTC.

This clonotype has at least ten counts. The rearrangement links TRBV12-3 or TRBV12-4 to TRBJ2-1; D may be TRBD2 (6 bases). The CDR3 is 16 residues long. Trimming cost V 2 bases and J 4 bases, with 15 bases left between them. The DNA of the CDR3 is TGTGCCAGCAGTTTAATATGGACTACTGGATACAATGAGCAGTTCTTC. Its translation is CASSLIWTTGYNEQFF.

This clonotype was seen only a few times. The rearrangement links TRBV12-3 or TRBV12-4 to TRBJ1-2; D is possibly TRBD1 (5 bases). The CDR3 has 15 residues. The V end was cut by 3 bases, the J end by 2 bases, with 13 bases between. CDR3: CASSFRDGINYGYTF. CDR3 bases: TGTGCCAGCAGTTTTCGGGACGGGATAAACTATGGCTACACCTTC.

V usage is TRBV29-1 and J usage is TRBJ2-7, with a tentative D call TRBD1 (6 bases). Trimming removed 4 bases at V and 4 bases at J, with 11 bases between. This CDR3 has 12 amino acids. Germline V lookup: CDR1 SQVTM, CDR2 ANQGSEA. The CDR3 nucleotides are TGCAGCGTTGGAGAAACAGGGTACGAGCAGTACTTC. Protein product: CSVGETGYEQYF.

This clonotype was counted at least ten times. This chain joins TRBV28 and TRBJ2-3, with a weak D call TRBD1 (5 bases). The CDR3 runs 15 residues. V gave up 5 bases and J gave up 1 base, with 13 bases separating them. Germline CDR1 MDHEN, CDR2 SYDVKM. CDR3 protein: CASSTRQSRTDTQYF. CDR3 bases: TGTGCCAGCAGTACGCGACAGTCTCGCACAGATACGCAGTATTTT. The entire variable domain, with the rest obtained from reference TRBV28 and TRBJ2-3, is as follows: DVKVTQSSRYLVKRTGEKVFLECVQDMDHENMFWYRQDPGLGLRLIYFSYDVKMKEKGDIPEGYSVSREKKERFSLILESASTNQTSMYLCASSTRQSRTDTQYFGPGTRLTVL.

The chain combines TRBV5-8 with TRBJ2-1; D assignment may be TRBD1 or TRBD2 (7 bases each). The CDR3 contains 16 residues. V lost 3 bases and J lost 6, with 19 bases in between. Per germline, CDR1 SGHTS and CDR2 YDEGEE. DNA for the CDR3: TGTGCCAGCAGCTCCAGGGGGGGCTATGGATCCAATGAGCAGTTCTTC. Amino acids: CASSSRGGYGSNEQFF.

This clonotype was found many times. This chain connects TRBV29-1 to TRBJ2-7, with TRBD1 matching 12 bases. Germline V lookup: CDR1 SQVTM, CDR2 ANQGSEA. The trim removed 6 bases at V and 5 bases at J, leaving 26 bases unmatched. The CDR3 totals 20 residues. The CDR3 DNA follows: TGCAGCGTCCTTGGGTGGGACAGGGGGCTTCGGAGGGGGAGTGCAAACGAGCAGTACTTC. This gives the protein CSVLGWDRGLRRGSANEQYF.

This clonotype was recorded at least ten times. The chain couples TRBV5-1 to TRBJ2-5, with 10 bases identical to TRBD2. The CDR3 is made up of 16 amino acids. V gave up 5 bases and J gave up 5 bases; unmatched junction bases: 12. Germline V gene lookup returns CDR1 SGHRS and CDR2 YFSETQ. The CDR3 reads CASSPIASGSGETQYF. The DNA for the CDR3 is TGCGCCAGCAGTCCTATCGCTAGCGGGAGCGGGGAGACCCAGTACTTC.

This clonotype came up many times. The chain recombines TRBV19 with TRBJ2-2; 7 positions agree with TRBD2. The CDR3 runs 15 residues. The germline V gene encodes CDR1 LNHDA and CDR2 SQIVND (reference sequence). V trimming: 5 bases; J trimming: 0 bases; junction bases outside the gene matches: 3. CDR3: CASSGGTTNTGELFF. In DNA form, the CDR3 reads TGTGCCAGTAGTGGTGGGACTACGAACACCGGGGAGCTGTTTTTT.

The CDR3: CASSFNPGQGASELFF. As DNA, the CDR3 is TGTGCCAGCAGCTTCAACCCGGGACAGGGGGCGTCGGAGCTGTTTTTT. This rearrangement joins TRBV7-3 to TRBJ2-2; 12 bases align to TRBD1. The germline gives CDR1 SGHTA, CDR2 FQGTGA. The J segment lost 10 bases and the V segment lost 3 bases, leaving 9 bases of the junction unmatched. The CDR3 extends over 16 amino acids.

This clonotype was observed many times. The chain employs TRBV20-1 and TRBJ2-1; TRBD2 matches at 7 bases. This CDR3 comprises 15 residues. V shed 1 base, J shed 1 base, and the junction held 4 bases outside the gene matches. CDR1 and CDR2 (germline): DFQATT, SNEGSKA (reference sequence). In nucleotides, the CDR3 is TGCAGTGCTAGAGTGCGGGAGTTATCCTACAATGAGCAGTTCTTC. Its translation is CSARVRELSYNEQFF.

This clonotype was counted many times. The chain links TRBV11-2 to TRBJ1-1; tentative D call: TRBD1 (5 bases). V lost 2 bases, J lost 0 bases, and 34 bases lay in between. This CDR3 is 23 amino acids long. Germline assignment: CDR1 SGHAT and CDR2 FQNNGV. The CDR3 loop is CASSLLVFAQRVQQKDMNTEAFF. In nucleotides, the CDR3 is TGTGCCAGCAGCTTACTTGTTTTTGCGCAGCGGGTTCAACAGAAGGACATGAACACTGAAGCTTTCTTT.

This clonotype has only a few counts. A much more abundant neighbour one base away suggests this may be a read error. The chain combines TRBV28 with TRBJ1-6; 9 nucleotides align to TRBD1. Looked up from germline, CDR1 is MDHEN and CDR2 is SYDVKM. This CDR3 has 17 amino acids. The CDR3 sequence: CASSPGTGRSYSSPLHF. CDR3 bases: TGTGCCAGCAGCCCCGGGACAGGGCGCTCCTATAGTTCACCCCTCCACTTT.

This clonotype was found many times. This chain connects TRBV7-9 to TRBJ2-1, with D perhaps matching TRBD2 (7 bases). This CDR3 comprises 15 residues. CDR1 and CDR2 (germline): SEHNR, FQNEAQ (reference sequence). V lost 6 bases and J 6 bases, leaving 18 bases between the germline ends. The CDR3 region has the DNA TGTGCCAGCAGTGGGGGGGGCGGGGACCGCAATGAGCAGTTCTTC. It encodes CASSGGGGDRNEQFF.

There are many counts of this clonotype. The germline gene is not matched at one end of the junction; a read error may be the cause. V usage is TRBV5-1 and J usage is TRBJ2-3; the match to TRBD1 covers 10 bases. CDR3 length: 15 residues. Germline loops: CDR1 SGHRS, CDR2 YFSETQ. CDR3 nucleotides: TGTGCCAGCAGCCCCGGGACAGGGGGCACAGATACGCAGTATTTT. Translated: CASSPGTGGTDTQYF.

This clonotype has ten or more counts. The chain carries TRBV7-3 and TRBJ2-1, with D maybe TRBD2 (6 bases). Trimming stripped 5 bases from V and 4 bases from J, with 12 bases between. Germline-derived CDR1 and CDR2 are SGHTA and FQGTGA. The CDR3 sequence is 14 residues long. The DNA of the CDR3 is TGTGCCAGCAGCCGACTAGGACCATACAATGAGCAGTTCTTC. Amino acids: CASSRLGPYNEQFF.

This rearrangement joins TRBV7-3 to TRBJ1-6; TRBD1 might be the D (6 bases). With 5 bases removed from V and 8 bases from J, the gap between germline ends came to 10 bases. This CDR3 region has 13 residues. CDR1 is SGHTA and CDR2 is FQGTGA in the germline V gene. Here the CDR3 reads CASSEYRDSPLHF. DNA of the CDR3: TGTGCCAGCAGCGAATACAGGGATTCACCCCTCCACTTT.

This clonotype was counted only a few times. The chain combines TRBV19 with TRBJ1-3; D is unresolved. The V gene lost 6 bases and the J gene lost 0 bases, with 15 bases spanning the gap. The CDR3 contains 16 residues. The V gene's germline CDR1 is LNHDA and CDR2 SQIVND (reference sequence). CDR3 in DNA: TGTGCCAGTAGAGGTCTGACAACCCCCTCTGGAAACACCATATATTTT. Encoded protein: CASRGLTTPSGNTIYF.

This clonotype was seen repeatedly, ten times or more. The chain recombines TRBV18 with TRBJ2-7; a weak D match, TRBD1 (6 bases). This CDR3 has 13 amino acids. The germline gives CDR1 KGHSH, CDR2 LQKENI. V lost 3 bases to trimming and J lost 4 bases, with 10 bases between them. CDR3 residues: CASSPRDKYEQYF. CDR3 bases: TGTGCCAGCTCACCCCGGGACAAGTACGAGCAGTACTTC. The full variable domain, in which reference TRBV18 and TRBJ2-7 provide the parts outside the CDR3, is NAGVMQNPRHLVRRRGQEARLRCSPMKGHSHVYWYRQLPEEGLKFMVYLQKENIIDESGMPKERFSAEFPKEGPSILRIQQVVRGDSAAYFCASSPRDKYEQYFGPGTRLTVT.

This clonotype was counted many times. The J gene is TRBJ2-3, the V gene TRBV27; tentatively, D is TRBD2 (5 bases). Between the trimmed V and J ends, which lost 0 bases and 5 bases, there was a span of 9 bases. The germline V gene has CDR1 MNHEY and CDR2 SMNVEV (reference sequence). There are 14 residues in the CDR3. The CDR3 DNA reads TGTGCCAGCAGTTTATCAAGAGGAGGAGATACGCAGTATTTT. Protein sequence: CASSLSRGGDTQYF.

V gene TRBV30 combines with J gene TRBJ2-1; a possible D gene is TRBD2 (8 bases). Germline V lookup: CDR1 GTSNPN, CDR2 SVGIG (reference sequence). Deletions cut 0 bases from V and 9 bases from J, with 33 bases between. The CDR3 totals 20 residues. CDR3 residues: CAWSVLDPRGPGLGGLEQFF. The CDR3 nucleotides read TGTGCCTGGAGTGTACTGGACCCGCGAGGGCCGGGACTAGGGGGCCTTGAGCAGTTCTTC.

This clonotype appeared many times. The chain recombines TRBV7-8 with TRBJ2-7; possible D gene TRBD2, 6 bases. Between the trimmed V and J ends, which lost 5 bases and 5 bases, there was a span of 13 bases. CDR1 is SGHVS and CDR2 is FQNEAQ in the germline V gene. The CDR3 totals 13 residues. Written as DNA, the CDR3 is TGTGCCAGCAGCCAAAGGGACTTTAACGAGCAGTACTTC. Translation gives CASSQRDFNEQYF.

The rearrangement uses TRBV4-2 and TRBJ2-3, with 7 bases aligning to TRBD2. CDR1 is LGHNA and CDR2 is YNFKEQ in the germline V gene. This CDR3 contains 19 residues. V lost 1 base and J lost 6; bases outside the gene matches: 19. CDR3 sequence (DNA): TGTGCCAGCAGCCAAGGTGCGCCCCCGGGACTATCCGCCACGGATACGCAGTATTTT. It yields the protein CASSQGAPPGLSATDTQYF.

This clonotype was seen repeatedly, ten times or more. The V and J genes are TRBV28 and TRBJ2-7; 7 bases map to TRBD2. Germline trimming cut 3 bases from V and 4 bases from J; bases unmatched to any gene: 6. The CDR3 spans 14 residues. The germline CDR1 and CDR2 sequences are MDHEN and SYDVKM. The CDR3: CASSFRGVRYEQYF. CDR3 nucleotides: TGTGCCAGCAGTTTCCGGGGGGTCCGGTACGAGCAGTACTTC.